This T cell receptor (beta chain) originates from a study of read filtering for tumor transcriptome and immune sequencing. Study details: Among patients, some 17 were male and 14 female, aged about 40 to 90 (mean approximately 62).

This clonotype occurred many times. Its cognate antigen is unknown. V gave up 4 bases and J gave up 12 bases; unmatched junction bases: 9. From germline, CDR1 is SGHRS and CDR2 YFSETQ. The CDR3 runs to 13 residues. Study outcomes and limitations: In IR-seq, single-read clonotypes were about 80% of clonotypes but around 4% of reads. Correlation between methods rose after single-read clonotypes were removed. Even smaller IR-seq throughput identified most shared clonotypes.

From about 0.4 ug of RNA, a library with molecular barcoded alpha/delta and beta/gamma adaptors was made. TCRdb processed the reads anew with MiXCR; each CDR3 protein has one entry. The sample lists 100,000 to 150,000 distinct CDR3 sequences; roughly an eighth were seen once. This rearrangement joins TRBV5-1 to TRBJ1-1; TRBD1 matches 10 bases. The receptor was derived from a donor at least 40 years old with multiple myeloma. Sequences were obtained from a population of CD138-negative cells sorted from bone marrow. The CDR3 loop reads CASSLRDRGRPFF. For the CDR3, the DNA is TGCGCCAGCAGCCTCCGGGACAGGGGACGTCCTTTCTTT.